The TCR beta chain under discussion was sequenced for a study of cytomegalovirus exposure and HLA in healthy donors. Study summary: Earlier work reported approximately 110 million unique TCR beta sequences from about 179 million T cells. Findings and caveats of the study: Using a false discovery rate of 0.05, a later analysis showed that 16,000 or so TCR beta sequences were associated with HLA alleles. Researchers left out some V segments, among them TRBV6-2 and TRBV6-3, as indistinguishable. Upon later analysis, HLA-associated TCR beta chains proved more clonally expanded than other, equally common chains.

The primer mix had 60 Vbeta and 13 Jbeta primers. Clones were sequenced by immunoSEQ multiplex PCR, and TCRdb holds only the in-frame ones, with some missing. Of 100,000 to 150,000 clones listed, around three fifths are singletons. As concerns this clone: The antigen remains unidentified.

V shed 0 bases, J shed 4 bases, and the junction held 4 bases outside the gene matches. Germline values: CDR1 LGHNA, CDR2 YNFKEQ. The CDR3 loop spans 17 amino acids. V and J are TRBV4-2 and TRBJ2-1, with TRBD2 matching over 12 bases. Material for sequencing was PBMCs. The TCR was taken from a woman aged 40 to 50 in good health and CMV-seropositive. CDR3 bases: TGTGCCAGCAGCCAAGATCGGCTAGCGGGGGGGTACAATGAGCAGTTCTTC. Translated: CASSQDRLAGGYNEQFF.